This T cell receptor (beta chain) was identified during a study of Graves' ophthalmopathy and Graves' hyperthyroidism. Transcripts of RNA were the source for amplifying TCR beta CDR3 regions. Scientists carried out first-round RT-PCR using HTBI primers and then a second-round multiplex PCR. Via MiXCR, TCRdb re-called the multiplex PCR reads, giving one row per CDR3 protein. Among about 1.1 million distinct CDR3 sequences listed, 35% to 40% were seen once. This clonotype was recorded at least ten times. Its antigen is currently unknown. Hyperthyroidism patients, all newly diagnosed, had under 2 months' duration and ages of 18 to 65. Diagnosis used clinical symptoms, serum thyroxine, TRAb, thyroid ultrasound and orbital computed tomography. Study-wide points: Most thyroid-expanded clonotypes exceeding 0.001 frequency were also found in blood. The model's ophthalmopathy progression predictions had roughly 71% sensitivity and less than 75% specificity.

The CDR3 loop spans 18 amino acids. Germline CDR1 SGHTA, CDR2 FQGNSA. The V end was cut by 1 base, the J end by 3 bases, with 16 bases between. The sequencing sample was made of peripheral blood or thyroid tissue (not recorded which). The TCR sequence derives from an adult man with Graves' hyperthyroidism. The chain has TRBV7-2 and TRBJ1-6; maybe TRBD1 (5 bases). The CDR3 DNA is TGTGCCAGCAGCTTAGTAGTTCGGCGACAGCTCTATAATTCACCCCTCCACTTT. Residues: CASSLVVRRQLYNSPLHF. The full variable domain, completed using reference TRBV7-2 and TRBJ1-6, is GAGVSQSPSNKVTEKGKDVELRCDPISGHTALYWYRQSLGQGLEFLIYFQGNSAPDKSGLPSDRFSAERTGGSVSTLTIQRTQQEDSAVYLCASSLVVRRQLYNSPLHFGNGTRLTVT.